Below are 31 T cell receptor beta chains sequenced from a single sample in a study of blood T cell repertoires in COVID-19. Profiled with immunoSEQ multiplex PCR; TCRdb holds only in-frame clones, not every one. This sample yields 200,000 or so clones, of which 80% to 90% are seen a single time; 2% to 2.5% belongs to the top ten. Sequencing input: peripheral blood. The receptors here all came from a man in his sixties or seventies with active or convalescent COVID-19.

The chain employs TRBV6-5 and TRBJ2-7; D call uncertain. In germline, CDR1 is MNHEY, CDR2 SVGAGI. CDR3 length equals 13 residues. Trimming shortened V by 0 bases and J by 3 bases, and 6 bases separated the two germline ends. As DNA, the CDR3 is TGTGCCAGCAGTTACTCGGCAGGCTACGAGCAGTACTTC. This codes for CASSYSAGYEQYF.

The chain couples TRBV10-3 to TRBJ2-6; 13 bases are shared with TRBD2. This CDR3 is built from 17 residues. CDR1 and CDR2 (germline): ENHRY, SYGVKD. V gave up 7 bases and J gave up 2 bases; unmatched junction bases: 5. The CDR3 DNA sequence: TGTGCCATCACCCCGGGACTAGCGGGGACTGGGGCCAACGTCCTGACTTTC. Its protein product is CAITPGLAGTGANVLTF.

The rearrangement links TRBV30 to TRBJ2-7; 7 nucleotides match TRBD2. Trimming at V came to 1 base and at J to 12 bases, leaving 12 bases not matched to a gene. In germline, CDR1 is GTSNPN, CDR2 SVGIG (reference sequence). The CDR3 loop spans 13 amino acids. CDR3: CAWSGAGGSLRYF. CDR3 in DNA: TGTGCCTGGAGTGGGGCCGGCGGGAGCCTGAGGTACTTC.

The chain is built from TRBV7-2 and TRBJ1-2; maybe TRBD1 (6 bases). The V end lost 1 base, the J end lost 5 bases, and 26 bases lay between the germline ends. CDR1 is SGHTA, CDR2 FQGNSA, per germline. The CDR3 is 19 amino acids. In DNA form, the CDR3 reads TGTGCCAGCAGCTTAGATATCCCTTGGGGGTCACAGGGAGAGTATGGCTACACCTTC. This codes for CASSLDIPWGSQGEYGYTF.

This CDR3 is CASSFGFTDTQYF. CDR3 bases: TGTGCCAGCAGTTTCGGGTTCACAGATACGCAGTATTTT. The V and J genes are TRBV12-3 or TRBV12-4 and TRBJ2-3; D is undetermined. The V gene lost 3 bases and the J gene lost 2 bases, with 6 bases spanning the gap. The CDR3 spans 13 residues.

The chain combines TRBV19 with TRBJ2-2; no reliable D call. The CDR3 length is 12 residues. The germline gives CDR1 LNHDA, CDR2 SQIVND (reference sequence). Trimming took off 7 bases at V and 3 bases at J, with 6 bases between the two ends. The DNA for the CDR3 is TGTGCCAGTAACTTCGACACCGGGGAGCTGTTTTTT. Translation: CASNFDTGELFF. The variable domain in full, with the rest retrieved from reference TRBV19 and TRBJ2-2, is DGGITQSPKYLFRKEGQNVTLSCEQNLNHDAMYWYRQDPGQGLRLIYYSQIVNDFQKGDIAEGYSVSREKKESFPLTVTSAQKNPTAFYLCASNFDTGELFFGEGSRLTVL.

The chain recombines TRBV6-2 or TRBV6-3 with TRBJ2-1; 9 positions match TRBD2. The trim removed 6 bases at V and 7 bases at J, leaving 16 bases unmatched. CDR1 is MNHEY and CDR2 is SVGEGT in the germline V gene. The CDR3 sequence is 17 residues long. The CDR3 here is CASSSILGGGASNEQFF. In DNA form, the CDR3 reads TGTGCCAGCAGCTCTATCCTCGGCGGGGGGGCCAGTAATGAGCAGTTCTTC.

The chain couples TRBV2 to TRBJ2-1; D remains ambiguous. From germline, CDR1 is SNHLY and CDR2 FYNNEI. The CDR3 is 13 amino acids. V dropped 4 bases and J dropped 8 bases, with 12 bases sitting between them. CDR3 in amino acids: CASSGDFIYEQFF. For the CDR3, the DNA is TGTGCCAGCAGTGGTGACTTTATTTATGAGCAGTTCTTC.

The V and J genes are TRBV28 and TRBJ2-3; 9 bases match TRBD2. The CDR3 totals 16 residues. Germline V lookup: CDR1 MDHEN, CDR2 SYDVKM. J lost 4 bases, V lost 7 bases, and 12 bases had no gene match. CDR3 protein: CASTPWQAGGSDTQYF. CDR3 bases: TGTGCCAGCACTCCCTGGCAGGCGGGGGGGTCAGATACGCAGTATTTT.

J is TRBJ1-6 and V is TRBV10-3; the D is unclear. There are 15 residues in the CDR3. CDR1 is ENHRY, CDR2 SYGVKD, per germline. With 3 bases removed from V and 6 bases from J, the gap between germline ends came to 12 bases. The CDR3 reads CAISERSGSNSPLHF. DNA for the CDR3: TGTGCCATCAGTGAAAGGTCCGGGAGTAATTCACCCCTCCACTTT.

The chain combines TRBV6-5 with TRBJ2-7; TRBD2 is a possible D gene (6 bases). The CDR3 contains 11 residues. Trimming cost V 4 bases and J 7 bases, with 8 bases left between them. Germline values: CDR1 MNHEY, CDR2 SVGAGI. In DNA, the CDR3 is TGTGCCAGCAGTTCAAGCGGGGAGCAGTACTTC. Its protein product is CASSSSGEQYF.

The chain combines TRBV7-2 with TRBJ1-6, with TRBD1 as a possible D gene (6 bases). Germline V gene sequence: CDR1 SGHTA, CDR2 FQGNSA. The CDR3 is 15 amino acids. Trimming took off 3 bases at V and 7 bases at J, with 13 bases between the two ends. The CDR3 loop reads CASSFRTGLNSPLHF. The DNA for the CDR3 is TGTGCCAGCAGCTTCCGCACAGGGTTGAATTCACCCCTCCACTTT.

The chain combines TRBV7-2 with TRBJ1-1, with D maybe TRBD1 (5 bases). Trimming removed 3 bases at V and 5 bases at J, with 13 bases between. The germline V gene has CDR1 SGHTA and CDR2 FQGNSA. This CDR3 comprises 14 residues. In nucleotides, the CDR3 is TGTGCCAGCAGCTTTACGAGGGGAGGGACTGAAGCTTTCTTT. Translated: CASSFTRGGTEAFF.

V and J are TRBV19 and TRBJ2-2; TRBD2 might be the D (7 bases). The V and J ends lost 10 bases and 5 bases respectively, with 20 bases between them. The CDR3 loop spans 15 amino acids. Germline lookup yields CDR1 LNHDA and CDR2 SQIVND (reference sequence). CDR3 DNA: TGTGCCACCAAACCCCGGGGGGCAGATACCGGGGAGCTGTTTTTT. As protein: CATKPRGADTGELFF.

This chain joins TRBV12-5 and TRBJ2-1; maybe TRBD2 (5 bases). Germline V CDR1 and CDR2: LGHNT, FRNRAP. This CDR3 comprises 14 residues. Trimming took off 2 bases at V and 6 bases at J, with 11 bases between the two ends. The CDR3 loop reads CASGLPGVSNEQFF. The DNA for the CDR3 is TGTGCTAGTGGTTTGCCCGGGGTAAGCAATGAGCAGTTCTTC.

DNA of the CDR3: TGTGCCAGCAGTTACGGGGAGACTGAAGCTTTCTTT. Translation: CASSYGETEAFF. The chain has TRBV6-5 and TRBJ1-1; no clear D gene. Germline CDR1 and CDR2: MNHEY and SVGAGI. Deletions cut 2 bases from V and 5 bases from J, with 6 bases between. The length of the CDR3 is 12 residues.

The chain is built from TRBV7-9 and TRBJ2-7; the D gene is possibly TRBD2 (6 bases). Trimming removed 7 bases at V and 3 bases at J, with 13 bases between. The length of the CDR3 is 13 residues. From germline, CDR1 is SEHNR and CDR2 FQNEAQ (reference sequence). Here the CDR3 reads CASTPGVDYEQYF. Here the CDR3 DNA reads TGTGCCAGCACCCCGGGGGTGGACTACGAGCAGTACTTC.

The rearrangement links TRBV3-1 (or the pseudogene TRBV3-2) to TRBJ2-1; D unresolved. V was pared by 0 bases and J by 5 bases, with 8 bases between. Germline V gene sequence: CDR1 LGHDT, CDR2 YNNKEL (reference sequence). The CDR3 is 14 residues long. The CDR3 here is CASSQDLVNNEQFF. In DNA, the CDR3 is TGTGCCAGCAGCCAAGATCTTGTTAACAATGAGCAGTTCTTC.

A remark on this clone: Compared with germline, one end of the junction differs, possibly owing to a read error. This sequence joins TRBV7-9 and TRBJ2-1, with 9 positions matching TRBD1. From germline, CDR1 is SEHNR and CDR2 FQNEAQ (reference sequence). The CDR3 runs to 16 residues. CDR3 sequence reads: CASSLLTGGSNNEQFF. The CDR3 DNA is TGTGCCAGCAGCTTACTTACAGGGGGCTCCAACAATGAGCAGTTCTTC.

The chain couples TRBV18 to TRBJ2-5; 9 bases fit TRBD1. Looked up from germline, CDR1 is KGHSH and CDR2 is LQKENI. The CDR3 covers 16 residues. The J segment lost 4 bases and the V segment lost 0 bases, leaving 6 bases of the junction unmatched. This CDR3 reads CASSPPLGTGRETQYF. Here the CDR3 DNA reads TGTGCCAGCTCACCACCCCTCGGGACAGGGAGAGAGACCCAGTACTTC.

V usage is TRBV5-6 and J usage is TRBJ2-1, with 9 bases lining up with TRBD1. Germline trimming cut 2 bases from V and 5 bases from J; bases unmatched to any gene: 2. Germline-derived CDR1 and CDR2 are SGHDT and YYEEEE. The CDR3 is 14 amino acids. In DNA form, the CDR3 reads TGTGCCAGCAGCTTACAGGGGGCTCACAATGAGCAGTTCTTC. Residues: CASSLQGAHNEQFF.

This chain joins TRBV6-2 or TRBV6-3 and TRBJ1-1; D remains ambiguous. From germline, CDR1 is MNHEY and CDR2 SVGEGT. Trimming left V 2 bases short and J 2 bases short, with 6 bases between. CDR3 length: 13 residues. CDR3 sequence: CASSYRGNTEAFF. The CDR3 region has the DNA TGTGCCAGCAGTTACCGCGGCAACACTGAAGCTTTCTTT.

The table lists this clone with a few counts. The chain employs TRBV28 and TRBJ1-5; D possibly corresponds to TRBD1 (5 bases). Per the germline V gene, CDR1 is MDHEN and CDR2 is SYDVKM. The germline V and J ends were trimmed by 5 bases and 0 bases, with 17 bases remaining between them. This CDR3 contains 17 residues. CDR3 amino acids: CASSPRGLRNSNQPQHF. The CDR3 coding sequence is TGTGCCAGCAGTCCTCGGGGGTTGAGAAATAGCAATCAGCCCCAGCATTTT. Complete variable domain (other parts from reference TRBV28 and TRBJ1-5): DVKVTQSSRYLVKRTGEKVFLECVQDMDHENMFWYRQDPGLGLRLIYFSYDVKMKEKGDIPEGYSVSREKKERFSLILESASTNQTSMYLCASSPRGLRNSNQPQHFGDGTRLSIL.

Here the CDR3 DNA reads TGTGCCAGCAGCCCGGGACAGGGGGACTCCATTCAGTACTTC. Encoded protein: CASSPGQGDSIQYF. The V call is TRBV3-1 (or the pseudogene TRBV3-2), the J call TRBJ2-4, with 11 bases matching TRBD1. The junction had 5 bases not matched to a gene; V was cut back by 4 bases and J by 9 bases. CDR1 and CDR2 (germline): LGHDT, YNNKEL (reference sequence). The CDR3 loop spans 14 amino acids.

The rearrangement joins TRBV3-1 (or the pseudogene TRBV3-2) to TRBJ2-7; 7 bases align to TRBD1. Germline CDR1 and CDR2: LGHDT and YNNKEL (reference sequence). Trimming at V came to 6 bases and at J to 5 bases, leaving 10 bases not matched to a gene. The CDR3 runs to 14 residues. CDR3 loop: CASRQRTGTDEQYF. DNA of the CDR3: TGTGCCAGCAGACAGAGGACAGGTACCGACGAGCAGTACTTC.

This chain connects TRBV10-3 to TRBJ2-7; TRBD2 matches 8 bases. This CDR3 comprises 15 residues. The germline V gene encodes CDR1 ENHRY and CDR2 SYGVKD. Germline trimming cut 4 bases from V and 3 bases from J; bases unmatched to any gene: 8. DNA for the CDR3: TGTGCCATCAGTGGGGGGACTAGTCAGAACTACGAGCAGTACTTC. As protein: CAISGGTSQNYEQYF.

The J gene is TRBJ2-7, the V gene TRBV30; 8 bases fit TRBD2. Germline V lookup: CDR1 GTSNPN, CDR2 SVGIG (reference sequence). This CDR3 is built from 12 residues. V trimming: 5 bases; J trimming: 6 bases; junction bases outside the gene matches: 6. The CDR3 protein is CAWSRGGPEQYF. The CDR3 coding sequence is TGTGCCTGGTCCCGGGGGGGGCCCGAGCAGTACTTC.

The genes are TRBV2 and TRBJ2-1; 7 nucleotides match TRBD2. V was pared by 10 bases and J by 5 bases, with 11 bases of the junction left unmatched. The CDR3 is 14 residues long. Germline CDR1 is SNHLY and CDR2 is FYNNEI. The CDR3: CATSGLVGNNEQFF. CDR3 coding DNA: TGTGCCACCTCAGGACTAGTAGGAAACAATGAGCAGTTCTTC.

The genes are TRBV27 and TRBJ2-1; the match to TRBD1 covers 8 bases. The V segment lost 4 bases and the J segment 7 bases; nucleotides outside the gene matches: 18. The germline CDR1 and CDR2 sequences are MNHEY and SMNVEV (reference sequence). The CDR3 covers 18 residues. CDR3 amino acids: CASSSYSRLQGGGNEQFF. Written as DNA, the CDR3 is TGTGCCAGCAGTTCCTATTCCAGATTACAGGGGGGTGGGAATGAGCAGTTCTTC.

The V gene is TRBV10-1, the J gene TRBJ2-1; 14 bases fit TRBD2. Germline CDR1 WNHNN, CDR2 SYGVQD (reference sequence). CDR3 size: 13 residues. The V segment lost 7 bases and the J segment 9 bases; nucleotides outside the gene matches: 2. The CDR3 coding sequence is TGCGCCAGCACCGGGACTAGCGGGGGTGAGCAGTTCTTC. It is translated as CASTGTSGGEQFF.

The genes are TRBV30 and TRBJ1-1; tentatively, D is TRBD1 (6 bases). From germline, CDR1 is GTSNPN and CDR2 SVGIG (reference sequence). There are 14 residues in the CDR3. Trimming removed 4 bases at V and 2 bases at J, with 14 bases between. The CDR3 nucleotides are TGTGCCTGGAAGAGGCAGGGGACCAACACTGAAGCTTTCTTT. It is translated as CAWKRQGTNTEAFF.